The clone carrying this TCR beta chain was seen more than once but under ten times. Its antigen is not identified. These data are taken from a study of blood T cells in healthy people across ages. Combining a sample-barcoded 5' primer with a J-beta primer mix, a second PCR ran for about 7 to 12 cycles. Each cDNA was tagged by a template-switch adaptor containing 12 random nucleotides. TCRdb passed the 5' RACE reads through MiXCR, listing each CDR3 protein once. This table has about a million distinct CDR3 sequences, around two fifths appearing once. Study findings and constraints: The unknown donor CMV status may have confounded expanded clonotype changes.

The clonotype comes from a man between 18 and 35 years old in good health. The sample taken for sequencing was blood.

CDR3 in DNA: TGTGCCAGCGGCTTAGGCAGGGGGAACACTGAAGCTTTCTTT. Translation: CASGLGRGNTEAFF. V and J are TRBV6-2 or TRBV6-3 and TRBJ1-1; possibly TRBD1 for D (6 bases). The CDR3 is made up of 14 amino acids. Per germline, CDR1 MNHEY and CDR2 SVGEGT. V lost 8 bases, J lost 1 base, and 14 bases lay in between.